This TCR beta chain is drawn from a study of blood T cells in healthy people across ages. A second about 6 to 12 cycle PCR used barcoded and J-beta primers. The template-switch adaptor, which had 12 random nucleotides, put a tag on each cDNA molecule. MiXCR, run by TCRdb on the 5' RACE reads, gives a single entry per CDR3 protein. The profile covers 850,000 to 950,000 distinct CDR3 sequences, with 25% to 30% appearing a single time and 17% taken by the ten largest. Healthy individuals of Caucasian origin from Russia, aged about 6 to 100, served as donors. It was ten milliliters of peripheral blood that were drawn from each donor. The CDR3 runs 15 residues. In germline, CDR1 is LGHDT, CDR2 YNNKEL (reference sequence). Details on this clonotype: It may be a read error: a sequence one base away is much more abundant.

The gene calls are TRBV3-1 and TRBJ2-4; D perhaps matches TRBD2 (7 bases). Sequencing input: blood. The sequence was obtained from a woman over 75 in good health. The DNA of the CDR3 is TGTGCCGGCAGCTCTCAGACATCGGGGGGCCGGTGGCAGTACTTC. Protein: CAGSSQTSGGRWQYF.